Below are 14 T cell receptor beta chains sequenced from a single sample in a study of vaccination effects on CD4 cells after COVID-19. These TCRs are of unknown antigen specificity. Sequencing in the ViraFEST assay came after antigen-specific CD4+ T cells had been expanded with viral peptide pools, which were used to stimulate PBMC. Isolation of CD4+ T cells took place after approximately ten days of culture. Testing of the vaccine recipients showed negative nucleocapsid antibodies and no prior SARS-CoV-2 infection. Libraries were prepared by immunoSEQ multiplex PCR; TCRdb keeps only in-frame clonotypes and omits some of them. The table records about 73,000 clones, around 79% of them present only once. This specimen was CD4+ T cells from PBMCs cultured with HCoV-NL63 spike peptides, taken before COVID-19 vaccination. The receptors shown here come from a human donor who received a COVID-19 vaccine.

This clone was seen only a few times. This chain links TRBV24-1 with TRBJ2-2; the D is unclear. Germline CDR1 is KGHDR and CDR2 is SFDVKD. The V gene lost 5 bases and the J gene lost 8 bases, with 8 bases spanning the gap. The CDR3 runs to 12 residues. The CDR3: CATSGWYGELFF. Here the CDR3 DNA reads TGTGCCACCAGTGGGTGGTATGGGGAGCTGTTTTTT.

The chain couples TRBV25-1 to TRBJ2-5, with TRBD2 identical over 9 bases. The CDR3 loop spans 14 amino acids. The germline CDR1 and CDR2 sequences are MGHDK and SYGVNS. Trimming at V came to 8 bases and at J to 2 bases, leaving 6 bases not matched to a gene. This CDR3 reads CASCVAGAQETQYF. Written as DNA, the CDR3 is TGTGCCAGCTGTGTAGCGGGGGCTCAAGAGACCCAGTACTTC.

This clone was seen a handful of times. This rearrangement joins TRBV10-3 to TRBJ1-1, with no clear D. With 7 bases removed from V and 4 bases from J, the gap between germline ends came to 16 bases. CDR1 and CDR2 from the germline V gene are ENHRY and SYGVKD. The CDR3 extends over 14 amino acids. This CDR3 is CAITNHGGGTEAFF. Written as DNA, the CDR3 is TGTGCCATCACCAATCACGGTGGAGGCACTGAAGCTTTCTTT.

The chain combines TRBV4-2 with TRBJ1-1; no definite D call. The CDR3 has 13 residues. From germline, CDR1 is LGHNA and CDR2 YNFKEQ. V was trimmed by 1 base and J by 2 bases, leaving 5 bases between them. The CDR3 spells CASSQGANTEAFF. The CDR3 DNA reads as TGTGCCAGCAGCCAAGGGGCTAACACTGAAGCTTTCTTT.

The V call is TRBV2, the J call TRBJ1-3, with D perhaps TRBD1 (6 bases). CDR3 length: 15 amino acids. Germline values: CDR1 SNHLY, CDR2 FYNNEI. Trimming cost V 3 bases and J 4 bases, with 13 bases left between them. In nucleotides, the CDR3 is TGTGCCAGCAGTGATCGAACAGGGAACGGAAACACCATATATTTT. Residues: CASSDRTGNGNTIYF.

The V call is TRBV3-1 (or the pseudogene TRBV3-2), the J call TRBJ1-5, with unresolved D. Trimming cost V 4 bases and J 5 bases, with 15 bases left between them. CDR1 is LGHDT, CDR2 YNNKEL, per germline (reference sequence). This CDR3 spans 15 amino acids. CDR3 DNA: TGTGCCAGCAGCCCCCAAGGGATGTGGGATCAGCCCCAGCATTTT. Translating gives CASSPQGMWDQPQHF.

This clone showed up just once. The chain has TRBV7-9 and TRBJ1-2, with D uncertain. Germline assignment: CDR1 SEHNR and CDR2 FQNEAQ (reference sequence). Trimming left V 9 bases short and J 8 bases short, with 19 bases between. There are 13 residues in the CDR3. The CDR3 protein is CASPRTGEKGYTF. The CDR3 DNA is TGTGCCAGTCCGAGGACGGGTGAGAAGGGCTACACCTTC.

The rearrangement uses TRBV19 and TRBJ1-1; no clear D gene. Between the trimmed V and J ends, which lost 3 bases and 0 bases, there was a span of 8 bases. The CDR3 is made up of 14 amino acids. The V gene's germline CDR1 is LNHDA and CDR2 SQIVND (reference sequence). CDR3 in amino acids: CASSIPGLNTEAFF. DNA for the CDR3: TGTGCCAGTAGTATTCCGGGCTTGAACACTGAAGCTTTCTTT. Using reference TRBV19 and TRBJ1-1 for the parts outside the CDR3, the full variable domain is DGGITQSPKYLFRKEGQNVTLSCEQNLNHDAMYWYRQDPGQGLRLIYYSQIVNDFQKGDIAEGYSVSREKKESFPLTVTSAQKNPTAFYLCASSIPGLNTEAFFGQGTRLTVV.

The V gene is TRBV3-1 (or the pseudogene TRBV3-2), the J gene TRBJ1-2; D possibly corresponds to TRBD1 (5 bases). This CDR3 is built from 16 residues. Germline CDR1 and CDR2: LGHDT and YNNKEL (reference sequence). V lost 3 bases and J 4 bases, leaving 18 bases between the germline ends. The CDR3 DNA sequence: TGTGCCAGCAGCCAGGCGGACAAATATCTGAGCTATGGCTACACCTTC. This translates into CASSQADKYLSYGYTF.

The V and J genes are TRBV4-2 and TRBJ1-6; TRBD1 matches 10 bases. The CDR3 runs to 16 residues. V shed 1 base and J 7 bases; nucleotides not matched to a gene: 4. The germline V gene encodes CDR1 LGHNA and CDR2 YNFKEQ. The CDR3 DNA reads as TGTGCCAGCAGCCAAGCCGACAGGGGGCAAAATTCACCCCTCCACTTT. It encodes CASSQADRGQNSPLHF.

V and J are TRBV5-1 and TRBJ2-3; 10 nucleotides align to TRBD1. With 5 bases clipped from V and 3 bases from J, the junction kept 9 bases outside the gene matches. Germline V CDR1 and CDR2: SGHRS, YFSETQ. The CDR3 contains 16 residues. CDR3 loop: CASSTTQGQGTDTQYF. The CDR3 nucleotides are TGCGCCAGCAGTACGACCCAGGGACAGGGGACAGATACGCAGTATTTT.

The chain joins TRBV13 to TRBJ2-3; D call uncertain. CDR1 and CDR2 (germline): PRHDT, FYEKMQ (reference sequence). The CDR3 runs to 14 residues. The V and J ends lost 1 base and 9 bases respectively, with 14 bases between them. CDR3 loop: CASSLAPGQKTQYF. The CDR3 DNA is TGTGCCAGCAGCTTAGCCCCGGGCCAAAAAACGCAGTATTTT. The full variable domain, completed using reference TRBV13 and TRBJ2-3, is AAGVIQSPRHLIKEKRETATLKCYPIPRHDTVYWYQQGPGQDPQFLISFYEKMQSDKGSIPDRFSAQQFSDYHSELNMSSLELGDSALYFCASSLAPGQKTQYFGPGTRLTVL.

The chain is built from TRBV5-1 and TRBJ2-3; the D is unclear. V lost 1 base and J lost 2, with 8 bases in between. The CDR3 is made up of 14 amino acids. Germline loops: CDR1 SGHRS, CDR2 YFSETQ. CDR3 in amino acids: CASSLFLNTDTQYF. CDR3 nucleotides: TGCGCCAGCAGCTTGTTCTTGAACACAGATACGCAGTATTTT.

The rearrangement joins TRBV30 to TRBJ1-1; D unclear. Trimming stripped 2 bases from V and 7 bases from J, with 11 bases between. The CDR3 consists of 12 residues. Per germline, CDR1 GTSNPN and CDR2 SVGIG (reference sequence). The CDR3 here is CAWSPGRFEAFF. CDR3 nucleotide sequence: TGTGCCTGGAGTCCCGGGCGGTTTGAAGCTTTCTTT.